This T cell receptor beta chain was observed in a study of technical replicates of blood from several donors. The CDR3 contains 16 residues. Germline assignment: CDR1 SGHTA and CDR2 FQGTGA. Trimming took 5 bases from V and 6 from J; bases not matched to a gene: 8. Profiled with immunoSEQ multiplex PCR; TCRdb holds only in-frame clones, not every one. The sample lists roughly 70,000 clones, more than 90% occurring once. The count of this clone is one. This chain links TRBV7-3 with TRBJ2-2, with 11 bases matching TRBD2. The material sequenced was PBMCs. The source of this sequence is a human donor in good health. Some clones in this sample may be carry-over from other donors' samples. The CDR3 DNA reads TGTGCCAGCAGCCCACTAGCGGGAGTGGTTGCCGGGGAGCTGTTTTTT. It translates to CASSPLAGVVAGELFF.